This TCR beta chain originates from a study of blood T cell repertoires in COVID-19. CDR3 length: 17 amino acids. V was clipped by 1 base and J by 1 base; unmatched bases: 2. CDR1 is KGHSH and CDR2 is LQKENI in the germline V gene. Sequencing was performed with immunoSEQ multiplex PCR; in TCRdb, only in-frame clones are kept and a portion is missing. Of fewer than 450,000 clones detected, nearly 90% appear once; the ten largest clones hold 2% to 2.5%. The specimen sequenced was PBMCs or T cells enriched from blood (not recorded which). The TCR originated in a woman aged 40 to 50 with acute COVID-19. This rearrangement joins TRBV18 to TRBJ2-3; 13 bases align to TRBD2. The CDR3 sequence: CASSPLGTSGGTDTQYF. CDR3 coding DNA: TGTGCCAGCTCACCACTAGGGACTAGCGGGGGCACAGATACGCAGTATTTT.